What follows are 2 T cell receptor beta chains derived from one specimen sequenced in a study of shared clonotypes between healthy human individuals. Measured with immunoSEQ multiplex PCR; TCRdb has only the in-frame clones, and not every one. This sample yields roughly 520,000 clones, of which 95% to 97% are seen a single time; about 0.068% belongs to the top ten. Sequencing was done on a sample of naive CD4+ T cells sorted from blood. Subset reported: CD45RA+ positively selected. All receptors derive from a woman in her 30s in good health.

This sequence joins TRBV28 and TRBJ2-4; D not certain. Looked up from germline, CDR1 is MDHEN and CDR2 is SYDVKM. This CDR3 contains 12 residues. Trimming stripped 6 bases from V and 8 bases from J, with 11 bases between. The CDR3 bases are TGTGCCAGCAGCCTCGTCCGAGACATTCAGTACTTC. It encodes CASSLVRDIQYF.

V and J are TRBV29-1 and TRBJ2-2; 13 bases align to TRBD2. Germline V gene sequence: CDR1 SQVTM, CDR2 ANQGSEA. V shed 6 bases, J shed 7 bases, and the junction held 11 bases outside the gene matches. This CDR3 comprises 16 residues. CDR3 in amino acids: CSVAPGLAGDVGELFF. Written as DNA, the CDR3 is TGCAGCGTCGCCCCCGGACTAGCGGGAGACGTCGGGGAGCTGTTTTTT.